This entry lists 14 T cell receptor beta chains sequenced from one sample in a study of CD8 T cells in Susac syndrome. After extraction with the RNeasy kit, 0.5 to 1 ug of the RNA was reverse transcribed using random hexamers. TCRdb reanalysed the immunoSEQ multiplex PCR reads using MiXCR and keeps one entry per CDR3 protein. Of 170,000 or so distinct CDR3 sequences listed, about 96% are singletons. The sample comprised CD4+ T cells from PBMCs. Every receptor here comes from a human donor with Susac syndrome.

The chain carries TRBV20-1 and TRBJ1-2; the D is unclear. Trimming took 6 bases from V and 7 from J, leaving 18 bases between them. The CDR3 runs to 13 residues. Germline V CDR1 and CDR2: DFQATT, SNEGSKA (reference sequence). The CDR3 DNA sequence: TGCAGTGCAACCGGTAGCTCTGGGAGTGGCTACACCTTC. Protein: CSATGSSGSGYTF.

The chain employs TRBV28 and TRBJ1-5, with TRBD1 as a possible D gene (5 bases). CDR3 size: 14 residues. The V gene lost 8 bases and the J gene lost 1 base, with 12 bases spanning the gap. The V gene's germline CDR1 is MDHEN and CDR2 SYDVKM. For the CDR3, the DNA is TGTGCCAGCGGGGCCTGGAAGAGCAATCAGCCCCAGCATTTT. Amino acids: CASGAWKSNQPQHF.

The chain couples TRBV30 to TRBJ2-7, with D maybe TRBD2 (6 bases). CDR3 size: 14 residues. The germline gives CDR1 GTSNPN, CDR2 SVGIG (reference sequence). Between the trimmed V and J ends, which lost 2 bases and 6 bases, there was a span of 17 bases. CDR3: CAWSYGTRLSEQYF. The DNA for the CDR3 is TGTGCCTGGAGTTACGGGACTCGCCTTTCCGAGCAGTACTTC.

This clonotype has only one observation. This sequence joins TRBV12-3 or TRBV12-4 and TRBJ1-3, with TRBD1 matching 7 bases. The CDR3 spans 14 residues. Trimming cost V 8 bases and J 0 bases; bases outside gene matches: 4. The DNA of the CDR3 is TGTGCCAGCGAGACAGGGAGCTCTGGAAACACCATATATTTT. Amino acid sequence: CASETGSSGNTIYF.

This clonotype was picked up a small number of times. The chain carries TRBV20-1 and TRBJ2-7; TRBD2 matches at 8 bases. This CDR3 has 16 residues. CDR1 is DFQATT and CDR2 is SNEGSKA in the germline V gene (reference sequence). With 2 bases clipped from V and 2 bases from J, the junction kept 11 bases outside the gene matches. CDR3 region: CSARPAGSGMTYEQYF. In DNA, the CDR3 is TGCAGTGCTAGACCCGCGGGTAGCGGGATGACCTACGAGCAGTACTTC.

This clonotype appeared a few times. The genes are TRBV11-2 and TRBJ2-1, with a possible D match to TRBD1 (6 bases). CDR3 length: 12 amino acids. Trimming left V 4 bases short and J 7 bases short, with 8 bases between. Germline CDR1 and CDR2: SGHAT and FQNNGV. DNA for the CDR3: TGTGCCAGCAGCTGGACAGTAAATGAGCAGTTCTTC. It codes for CASSWTVNEQFF.

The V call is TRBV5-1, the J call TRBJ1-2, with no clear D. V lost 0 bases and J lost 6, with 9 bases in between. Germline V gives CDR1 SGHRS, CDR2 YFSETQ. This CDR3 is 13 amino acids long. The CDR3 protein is CASSLESWDGYTF. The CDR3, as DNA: TGCGCCAGCAGCTTGGAAAGCTGGGATGGCTACACCTTC. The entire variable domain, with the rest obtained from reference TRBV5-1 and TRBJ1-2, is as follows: KAGVTQTPRYLIKTRGQQVTLSCSPISGHRSVSWYQQTPGQGLQFLFEYFSETQRNKGNFPGRFSGRQFSNSRSEMNVSTLELGDSALYLCASSLESWDGYTFGSGTRLTVV.

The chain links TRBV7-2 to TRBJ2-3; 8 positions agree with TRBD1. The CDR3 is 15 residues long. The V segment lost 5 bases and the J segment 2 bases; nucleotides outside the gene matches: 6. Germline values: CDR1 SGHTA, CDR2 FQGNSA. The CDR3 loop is CASSPGTGDTDTQYF. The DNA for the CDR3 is TGTGCCAGCAGCCCCGGGACAGGAGACACAGATACGCAGTATTTT.

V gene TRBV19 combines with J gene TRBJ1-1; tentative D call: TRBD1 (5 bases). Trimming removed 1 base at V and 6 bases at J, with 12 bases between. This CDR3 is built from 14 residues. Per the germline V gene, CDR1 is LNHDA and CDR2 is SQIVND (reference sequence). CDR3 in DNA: TGTGCCAGTAGTATAGGACAGCCCACGGCTGAAGCTTTCTTT. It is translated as CASSIGQPTAEAFF.

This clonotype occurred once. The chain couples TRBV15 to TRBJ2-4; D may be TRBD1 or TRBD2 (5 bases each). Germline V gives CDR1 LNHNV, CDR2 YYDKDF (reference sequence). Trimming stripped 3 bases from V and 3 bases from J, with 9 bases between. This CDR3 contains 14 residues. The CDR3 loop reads CATSSPGLKNIQYF. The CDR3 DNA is TGTGCCACCAGCAGTCCGGGGCTCAAAAACATTCAGTACTTC.

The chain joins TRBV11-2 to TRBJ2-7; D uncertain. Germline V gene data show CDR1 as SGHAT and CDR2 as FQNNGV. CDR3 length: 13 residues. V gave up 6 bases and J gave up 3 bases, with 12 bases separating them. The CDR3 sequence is CASSREIIYEQYF. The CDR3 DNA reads TGTGCCAGCAGTCGTGAGATCATCTACGAGCAGTACTTC.

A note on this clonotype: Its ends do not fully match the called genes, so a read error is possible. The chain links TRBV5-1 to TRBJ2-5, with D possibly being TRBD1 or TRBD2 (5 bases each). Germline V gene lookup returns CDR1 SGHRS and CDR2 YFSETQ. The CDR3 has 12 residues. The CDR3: CASSPQGEAQYF. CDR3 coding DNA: TGCGCCAGCAGCCCCCAGGGAGAGGCCCAGTACTTC.

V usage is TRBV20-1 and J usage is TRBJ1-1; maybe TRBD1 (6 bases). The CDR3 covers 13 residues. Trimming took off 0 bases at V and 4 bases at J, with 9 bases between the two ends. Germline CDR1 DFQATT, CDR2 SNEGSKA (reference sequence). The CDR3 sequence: CSARDLQGTEAFF. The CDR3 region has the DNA TGCAGTGCTAGAGACCTACAGGGCACTGAAGCTTTCTTT.

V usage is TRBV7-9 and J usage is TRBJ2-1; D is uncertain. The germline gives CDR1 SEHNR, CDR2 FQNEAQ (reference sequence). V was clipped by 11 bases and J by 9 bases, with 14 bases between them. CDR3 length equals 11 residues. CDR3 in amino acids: CAAEQAREQFF. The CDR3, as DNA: TGTGCCGCCGAACAAGCACGTGAGCAGTTCTTC.